This T cell receptor beta chain appears in the sequencing data of a study of technical replicates of blood from a handful of donors (TCRdb year 2017). V is cut back by 4 bases and J by 6 bases, with 6 bases in the junction unmatched. The cysteine opens and the phenylalanine closes a CDR3 of 14 amino acids. The CDR3 DNA has 42 bases and is translated from base 1. The germline V gene gives CDR1 as MNHNS and CDR2 as SASEGT. This clone is a singleton in its sample. Its antigen remains unidentified. It has no much larger one-base neighbor in the sample; base qualities were not kept. The library was prepared using the immunoSEQ multiplex PCR assay. TCRdb mirrors the immuneACCESS table, restricted to in-frame sequences. Some clones are absent from its copies; in checked studies, under half trace to an unresolved V gene, and the reason for the others is unknown. Across this sample there are 53,000 or so clones, with about 94% seen only once. Of the sample, about 4.4% is held by the ten largest clones.

This chain is built from TRBV6-1 and TRBJ1-2, with TRBD1 identical over 9 junction bases. The origin of this receptor is a human donor in good health. Some clones in this sample may be carry-over from other donors' samples. Material: PBMCs. DNA sequence: TGTGCCAGCAGTGTCGGACAGGGGAGGCATGGCTACACCTTC. Translation gives CASSVGQGRHGYTF.